One and the same sample provided the 3 T cell receptor beta chains below, sequenced in a study of blood T cell repertoires in COVID-19. TCRdb's copy holds only in-frame clones and misses some; the assay was immunoSEQ multiplex PCR. This table holds fewer than 250,000 clones, just over 85% found once. Sequencing input: peripheral blood. These receptors originate from a man aged 50-60 years with acute or convalescent COVID-19.

The chain joins TRBV10-3 to TRBJ1-5; no definite D call. Trimming removed 6 bases at V and 7 bases at J, with 13 bases between. CDR1 ENHRY and CDR2 SYGVKD come from the germline V gene. The CDR3 has 13 amino acids. Here the CDR3 DNA reads TGTGCCATCAGGAATGGAGCGGGGCAGCCCCAGCATTTT. This encodes CAIRNGAGQPQHF.

The J gene is TRBJ2-2, the V gene TRBV19; 8 bases agree with TRBD1. J was trimmed by 4 bases and V by 1 base; bases with no gene match: 2. The CDR3 totals 15 residues. CDR1 is LNHDA, CDR2 SQIVND, per germline (reference sequence). The CDR3 region has the DNA TGTGCCAGTAGTATAGGGACAGGGTCCACCGGGGAGCTGTTTTTT. This gives the protein CASSIGTGSTGELFF. The full variable domain, rest sourced from reference TRBV19 and TRBJ2-2, is DGGITQSPKYLFRKEGQNVTLSCEQNLNHDAMYWYRQDPGQGLRLIYYSQIVNDFQKGDIAEGYSVSREKKESFPLTVTSAQKNPTAFYLCASSIGTGSTGELFFGEGSRLTVL.

V is TRBV11-3 and J is TRBJ1-1; TRBD1 aligns across 10 bases. The CDR3 has 14 residues. V trimming: 5 bases; J trimming: 5 bases; junction bases outside the gene matches: 5. Germline-derived CDR1 and CDR2 are SGHNT and YENEEA. The CDR3 is CASSGGTGVTEAFF. The CDR3, as DNA: TGTGCCAGCAGCGGAGGGACAGGGGTAACTGAAGCTTTCTTT.